This T cell receptor (beta chain) was identified in a study of cytomegalovirus exposure and HLA in healthy donors. The assay was immunoSEQ multiplex PCR, and TCRdb's table has in-frame clones only and misses some. The sample yields fewer than 100,000 clones, 94% seen once. Germline-derived CDR1 and CDR2 are MNHEY and SMNVEV (reference sequence). CDR3 length: 13 residues. A note on this clone: A junction boundary mismatches the germline segment, possibly from a read error.

Specimen: PBMCs. This sequence originates from a woman between 18 and 29 years old in good health and CMV-seropositive. The genes are TRBV27 and TRBJ2-7, with 7 bases identical to TRBD1. CDR3 residues: CASSLTLTGPLNF. The CDR3 DNA reads TGTGCCAGCAGTTTAACTCTGACAGGGCCACTAAACTTC.